The 27 T cell receptor beta chains below were found in one sample sequenced in a study of pediatric ulcerative colitis (dated by TCRdb to about 2019). During colonoscopy, one to two pinch biopsies were obtained from the rectum for research. The library was built by means of the immunoSEQ multiplex PCR assay. This immuneACCESS table, as held by TCRdb, lists in-frame sequences with V and J called but not all clones. Of the missing ones, under half trace to an unresolved V gene in checked studies; the others have no known cause. In all, the sample holds about 36,000 clones, and around 73% of those were seen once. About 0.7% of the sample lies in the top ten. The specimen was gut tissue. The source is a boy aged 5-17 years with moderate ulcerative colitis.

The chain has TRBV4-1 and TRBJ2-1; D is tentatively TRBD1 or TRBD2 (6 bases each). Germline V lookup: CDR1 MGHRA, CDR2 YSYEKL. This CDR3 has 16 residues. The ends were cut back, 4 bases at V and 10 bases at J, with 23 bases in the middle. CDR3 nucleotide sequence: TGCGCCAGCAGCCGACTCACAGGTCTTGGGGGGCGGGAGCAGTTCTTC. It encodes CASSRLTGLGGREQFF.

The rearrangement links TRBV6-5 to TRBJ1-3; the D is unclear. The CDR3 runs to 13 residues. V dropped 0 bases and J dropped 3 bases, with 3 bases sitting between them. Per the germline V gene, CDR1 is MNHEY and CDR2 is SVGAGI. CDR3 in DNA: TGTGCCAGCAGTTACTCGGGTGGAAACACCATATATTTT. As protein: CASSYSGGNTIYF.

In this sample, this clone is medium-sized (0.01 to 0.1%). The chain employs TRBV6-4 and TRBJ2-1; 12 nucleotides line up with TRBD2. The V gene's germline CDR1 is MRHNA and CDR2 SNTAGT. The CDR3 consists of 17 residues. Unmatched junction bases numbered 14, after V lost 4 bases and J lost 10 bases. CDR3 nucleotides: TGTGCCAGCAGTGGACTAGCGGGGGCCTCCTCGGTAGGGGAGCAGTTCTTC. This translates into CASSGLAGASSVGEQFF.

V gene TRBV11-3 combines with J gene TRBJ2-1; 11 bases align to TRBD2. This CDR3 contains 15 residues. The ends lost 3 bases at V and 7 bases at J; junction bases unmatched: 5. Per germline, CDR1 SGHNT and CDR2 YENEEA. The CDR3 loop is CASSFLAGGKNEQFF. The DNA of the CDR3 is TGTGCCAGCAGCTTCCTAGCGGGAGGCAAGAATGAGCAGTTCTTC. Based on the CDR3 plus reference TRBV11-3 and TRBJ2-1, the full variable domain is EAGVVQSPRYKIIEKKQPVAFWCNPISGHNTLYWYLQNLGQGPELLIRYENEEAVDDSQLPKDRFSAERLKGVDSTLKIQPAELGDSAVYLCASSFLAGGKNEQFFGPGTRLTVL.

The V and J genes are TRBV19 and TRBJ1-1, with a weak D call TRBD1 (5 bases). Trimming removed 3 bases at V and 1 base at J, with 6 bases between. Germline CDR1 LNHDA, CDR2 SQIVND (reference sequence). The CDR3 spans 13 residues. The CDR3 region has the DNA TGTGCCAGTAGTATCAGGGCGAACACTGAAGCTTTCTTT. This codes for CASSIRANTEAFF.

V is TRBV29-1 and J is TRBJ1-1; TRBD1 matches at 7 bases. The CDR3 has 15 residues. CDR1 is SQVTM, CDR2 ANQGSEA, per germline. This CDR3 reads CSVKITGDRNTEAFF. The CDR3 nucleotides are TGCAGTGTAAAAATCACCGGGGACAGAAACACTGAAGCTTTCTTT.

The rearrangement joins TRBV9 to TRBJ2-1; the D gene is possibly TRBD2 (5 bases). CDR3 length: 15 amino acids. Per germline, CDR1 SGDLS and CDR2 YYNGEE. Trimming removed 4 bases at V and 5 bases at J, with 16 bases between. The CDR3 DNA reads as TGTGCCAGCAGCCCTGAGGTAGCGCGACACAATGAGCAGTTCTTC. This gives the protein CASSPEVARHNEQFF.

The rearrangement joins TRBV7-6 to TRBJ1-1, with a possible D match to TRBD1 (5 bases). Between the trimmed V and J ends, which lost 5 bases and 5 bases, there was a span of 18 bases. The germline gives CDR1 SGHVS, CDR2 FNYEAQ. CDR3 size: 15 residues. The DNA of the CDR3 is TGTGCCAGCAGCCCTTCGGGAGGGGTGCGAACTGAAGCTTTCTTT. It specifies CASSPSGGVRTEAFF. Full variable domain (remainder filled in from reference TRBV7-6 and TRBJ1-1): GAGVSQSPRYKVTKRGQDVALRCDPISGHVSLYWYRQALGQGPEFLTYFNYEAQQDKSGLPNDRFSAERPEGSISTLTIQRTEQRDSAMYRCASSPSGGVRTEAFFGQGTRLTVV.

The chain employs TRBV28 and TRBJ1-2; D is perhaps TRBD1 (5 bases). Trimming pared 6 bases from V and 0 bases from J, leaving 8 bases between. The CDR3 consists of 13 residues. Germline CDR1 reads MDHEN; CDR2 reads SYDVKM. CDR3 sequence: CASRGAANYGYTF. CDR3 nucleotide sequence: TGTGCCAGCAGAGGGGCGGCTAACTATGGCTACACCTTC.

J is TRBJ2-2 and V is TRBV7-6; 9 positions agree with TRBD1. Germline V CDR1 and CDR2: SGHVS, FNYEAQ. Germline trimming cut 4 bases from V and 6 bases from J; bases unmatched to any gene: 0. There are 13 residues in the CDR3. For the CDR3, the DNA is TGTGCCAGCAGCTGGACAGGGGCCGGGGAGCTGTTTTTT. Translating gives CASSWTGAGELFF. Based on the CDR3 plus reference TRBV7-6 and TRBJ2-2, the full variable domain is GAGVSQSPRYKVTKRGQDVALRCDPISGHVSLYWYRQALGQGPEFLTYFNYEAQQDKSGLPNDRFSAERPEGSISTLTIQRTEQRDSAMYRCASSWTGAGELFFGEGSRLTVL.

The genes are TRBV5-1 and TRBJ2-7; D is ambiguous. Germline-derived CDR1 and CDR2 are SGHRS and YFSETQ. Between the trimmed V and J ends, which lost 0 bases and 4 bases, there was a span of 8 bases. The CDR3 is 13 residues long. The CDR3: CASSLGTKYEQYF. The CDR3 DNA reads TGCGCCAGCAGCTTGGGAACTAAATACGAGCAGTACTTC.

This sequence joins TRBV4-1 and TRBJ2-6; 9 positions agree with TRBD1. The CDR3 is 18 residues long. CDR1 is MGHRA, CDR2 YSYEKL, per germline. V was clipped by 4 bases and J by 1 base; unmatched bases: 8. CDR3 in amino acids: CASSLRTGVVSGANVLTF. The DNA for the CDR3 is TGCGCCAGCAGCCTAAGGACAGGGGTGGTATCTGGGGCCAACGTCCTGACTTTC.

V and J are TRBV28 and TRBJ1-4, with D hard to call. Germline CDR1 is MDHEN and CDR2 is SYDVKM. There are 14 residues in the CDR3. V was pared by 8 bases and J by 0 bases, with 10 bases between. CDR3 protein: CASGAGATNEKLFF. CDR3 nucleotide sequence: TGTGCCAGCGGTGCGGGCGCAACTAATGAAAAACTGTTTTTT.

The rearrangement joins TRBV7-6 to TRBJ1-5; D possibly corresponds to TRBD1 (6 bases). The CDR3 covers 13 residues. The germline gives CDR1 SGHVS, CDR2 FNYEAQ. The germline V and J ends were trimmed by 4 bases and 2 bases, with 6 bases remaining between them. CDR3: CASSSGGNQPQHF. The DNA for the CDR3 is TGTGCCAGCAGCTCAGGGGGCAATCAGCCCCAGCATTTT. Drawing the rest from reference TRBV7-6 and TRBJ1-5, the complete variable domain is GAGVSQSPRYKVTKRGQDVALRCDPISGHVSLYWYRQALGQGPEFLTYFNYEAQQDKSGLPNDRFSAERPEGSISTLTIQRTEQRDSAMYRCASSSGGNQPQHFGDGTRLSIL.

The genes are TRBV7-2 and TRBJ1-1; 8 bases are shared with TRBD1. Per germline, CDR1 SGHTA and CDR2 FQGNSA. The CDR3 totals 13 residues. V lost 4 bases and J lost 7; bases outside the gene matches: 5. The CDR3 here is CASSWGQASEAFF. The CDR3 nucleotides read TGTGCCAGCAGCTGGGGACAGGCGAGTGAAGCTTTCTTT.

The chain joins TRBV6-5 to TRBJ1-2, with no clear D. V was clipped by 0 bases and J by 7 bases, with 15 bases between them. Germline CDR1 reads MNHEY; CDR2 reads SVGAGI. The CDR3 runs 15 residues. CDR3 nucleotide sequence: TGTGCCAGCAGTTACTCGGGTCCCAAGGGAGGTGGCTACACCTTC. Amino acids: CASSYSGPKGGGYTF.

The gene calls are TRBV19 and TRBJ2-2; no clear D gene. Trimming removed 3 bases from V and 2 bases from J, with 10 bases in between. This CDR3 contains 15 residues. Germline V gives CDR1 LNHDA, CDR2 SQIVND (reference sequence). The CDR3 protein is CASSISDGNTGELFF. The CDR3 region has the DNA TGTGCCAGTAGTATCTCAGACGGTAACACCGGGGAGCTGTTTTTT.

This chain links TRBV30 with TRBJ1-5; no firm D call. Germline V gene lookup returns CDR1 GTSNPN and CDR2 SVGIG (reference sequence). V lost 0 bases, J lost 7 bases, and 10 bases lay in between. The CDR3 covers 13 residues. CDR3: CAWSVTEDQPQHF. The CDR3 DNA reads TGTGCCTGGAGTGTTACAGAGGACCAGCCCCAGCATTTT.

The rearrangement links TRBV7-7 to TRBJ2-1; 10 bases are a match to TRBD1. This CDR3 is built from 15 residues. CDR1 is SSHAT, CDR2 FNYEAQ, per germline (reference sequence). The V and J ends lost 2 bases and 8 bases, in that order; junction bases with no gene match: 6. CDR3 protein: CASSLMGTGVDEQFF. The CDR3 DNA sequence: TGTGCCAGCAGCTTAATGGGGACAGGGGTAGATGAGCAGTTCTTC. Combining the CDR3 with reference TRBV7-7 and TRBJ2-1 gives the whole variable domain GAGVSQSPRYKVTKRGQDVTLRCDPISSHATLYWYQQALGQGPEFLTYFNYEAQPDKSGLPSDRFSAERPEGSISTLTIQRTEQRDSAMYRCASSLMGTGVDEQFFGPGTRLTVL.

The chain links TRBV7-7 to TRBJ2-3; D may be TRBD2 (5 bases). V lost 5 bases and J lost 2, with 8 bases in between. Germline values: CDR1 SSHAT, CDR2 FNYEAQ (reference sequence). CDR3 length: 13 residues. The DNA for the CDR3 is TGTGCCAGCAGCCAACGGGACACAGATACGCAGTATTTT. Residues: CASSQRDTDTQYF. The entire variable domain, with the rest obtained from reference TRBV7-7 and TRBJ2-3, is as follows: GAGVSQSPRYKVTKRGQDVTLRCDPISSHATLYWYQQALGQGPEFLTYFNYEAQPDKSGLPSDRFSAERPEGSISTLTIQRTEQRDSAMYRCASSQRDTDTQYFGPGTRLTVL.

A few counts support this clone. DNA of the CDR3: TGTGCCAGTAGTATCGTGCAGAGCTACACCTTC. Encoded protein: CASSIVQSYTF. The chain recombines TRBV19 with TRBJ1-2, with D uncertain. The CDR3 has 11 amino acids. V was clipped by 3 bases and J by 9 bases, with 8 bases between them. The germline V gene has CDR1 LNHDA and CDR2 SQIVND (reference sequence).

The genes are TRBV6-9 and TRBJ2-3; weak D call: TRBD2 (5 bases). The V end was cut by 1 base, the J end by 6 bases, with 14 bases between. The CDR3 covers 15 residues. Germline lookup yields CDR1 MNHGY and CDR2 SVAAGI. Written as DNA, the CDR3 is TGTGCCAGCAGTTATTACTGGTCCCCGGGGGATACGCAGTATTTT. This gives the protein CASSYYWSPGDTQYF.

The J gene is TRBJ2-3, the V gene TRBV5-8; D gene unclear. The CDR3 is 14 amino acids. The V gene's germline CDR1 is SGHTS and CDR2 YDEGEE. Trimming stripped 7 bases from V and 2 bases from J, with 14 bases between. The CDR3 loop reads CASGIPANTDTQYF. In nucleotides, the CDR3 is TGTGCCAGCGGGATCCCAGCGAACACAGATACGCAGTATTTT.

This chain connects TRBV29-1 to TRBJ2-5; D may match TRBD1 or TRBD2 (6 bases each). CDR1 and CDR2 (germline): SQVTM, ANQGSEA. The CDR3 is 13 amino acids. Deletions cut 4 bases from V and 5 bases from J, with 14 bases between. CDR3 loop: CSVVGGKKETQYF. The DNA for the CDR3 is TGCAGCGTTGTAGGGGGGAAGAAGGAGACCCAGTACTTC. The whole variable domain, remainder taken from reference TRBV29-1 and TRBJ2-5, is SAVISQKPSRDICQRGTSLTIQCQVDSQVTMMFWYRQQPGQSLTLIATANQGSEATYESGFVIDKFPISRPNLTFSTLTVSNMSPEDSSIYLCSVVGGKKETQYFGPGTRLLVL.

The chain links TRBV25-1 to TRBJ2-7, with 9 bases matching TRBD2. CDR1 and CDR2 from the germline V gene are MGHDK and SYGVNS. V trimming: 4 bases; J trimming: 0 bases; junction bases outside the gene matches: 1. There are 14 residues in the CDR3. This chain's CDR3 is CASSGTSVSYEQYF. CDR3 nucleotides: TGTGCCAGCAGTGGGACTAGCGTCTCCTACGAGCAGTACTTC.

V usage is TRBV28 and J usage is TRBJ2-7; 11 bases are shared with TRBD2. V lost 6 bases and J lost 4; bases outside the gene matches: 8. CDR3 length: 15 residues. Germline V gives CDR1 MDHEN, CDR2 SYDVKM. The DNA for the CDR3 is TGTGCCAGCAGGATAGCGGGAGGGCCGGGTTACGAGCAGTACTTC. Translation gives CASRIAGGPGYEQYF.

Comments on this clone: At one of its ends the junction is not consistent with the germline gene, which may arise from a read error. V usage is TRBV6-5 and J usage is TRBJ1-1; possible D gene TRBD1, 5 bases. Germline CDR1 MNHEY, CDR2 SVGAGI. The CDR3 covers 11 residues. CDR3 loop: CASSYRGESSF. The DNA of the CDR3 is TGTGCCAGCAGTTACAGGGGCGAATCGTCCTTT.